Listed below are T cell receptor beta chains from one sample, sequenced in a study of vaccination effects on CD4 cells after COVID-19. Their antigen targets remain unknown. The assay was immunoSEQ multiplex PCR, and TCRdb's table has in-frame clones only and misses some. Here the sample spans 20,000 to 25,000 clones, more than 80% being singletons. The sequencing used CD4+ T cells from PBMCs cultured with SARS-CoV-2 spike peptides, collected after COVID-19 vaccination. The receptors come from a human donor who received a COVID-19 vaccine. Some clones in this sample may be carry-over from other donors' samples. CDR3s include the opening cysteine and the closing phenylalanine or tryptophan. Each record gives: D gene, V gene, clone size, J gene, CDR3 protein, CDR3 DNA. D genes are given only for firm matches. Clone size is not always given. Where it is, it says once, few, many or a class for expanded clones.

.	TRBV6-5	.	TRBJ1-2	CATSLPSQPSGYTF	TGTGCCACCTCCCTTCCCAGCCAGCCCTCTGGCTACACCTTC
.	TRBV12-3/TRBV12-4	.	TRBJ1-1	CASSSTINRAAFF	TGTGCCAGCAGTTCAACCATCAACAGGGCGGCTTTCTTT
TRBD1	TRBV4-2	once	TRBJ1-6	CASSQVGGTGLISPLHF	TGTGCCAGCAGCCAAGTCGGGGGGACAGGGTTGATTTCACCCCTCCACTTT
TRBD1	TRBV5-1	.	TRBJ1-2	CASSLAQGATYGYTF	TGCGCCAGCAGCTTGGCACAGGGGGCGACCTATGGCTACACCTTC
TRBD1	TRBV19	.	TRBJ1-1	CASSPQGVRTEAFF	TGTGCCAGTAGTCCCCAGGGGGTGAGGACTGAAGCTTTCTTT
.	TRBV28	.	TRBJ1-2	CASSLQVSYGYTF	TGTGCCAGCAGTTTACAGGTATCCTATGGCTACACCTTC
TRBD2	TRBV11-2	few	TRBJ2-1	CASSLGAGGPNEQFF	TGTGCCAGCAGCCTAGGGGCGGGGGGGCCCAATGAGCAGTTCTTC
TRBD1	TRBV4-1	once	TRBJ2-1	CASSRSSGTGGYNEQFF	TGCGCCAGCAGCCGCAGCTCCGGGACAGGGGGCTACAATGAGCAGTTCTTC
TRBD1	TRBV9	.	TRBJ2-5	CASSAALTGAQETQYF	TGTGCCAGCAGCGCCGCCTTGACAGGGGCACAAGAGACCCAGTACTTC
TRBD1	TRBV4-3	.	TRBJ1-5	CASSQERGQSNQPQHF	TGCGCCAGCAGCCAAGAGAGGGGGCAGAGCAATCAGCCCCAGCATTTT
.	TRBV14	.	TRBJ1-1	CASSQRGRYTEAFF	TGTGCCAGCAGCCAACGTGGGCGGTACACTGAAGCTTTCTTT
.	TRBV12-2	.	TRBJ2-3	CASRLAPTPGLAGGDTQYF	TGTGCAAGTCGCTTAGCGCCGACGCCGGGACTAGCGGGGGGTGATACGCAGTATTTT
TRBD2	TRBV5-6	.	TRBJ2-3	CASSFGFLAVDTQYF	TGTGCCAGCAGCTTCGGGTTCCTAGCGGTAGATACGCAGTATTTT
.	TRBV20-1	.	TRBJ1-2	CSARGRELDTF	TGCAGTGCTAGGGGCAGGGAGTTGGACACCTTC
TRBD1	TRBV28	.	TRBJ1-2	CASKLTGSGYTF	TGTGCCAGCAAGCTGACAGGGTCTGGCTACACCTTC
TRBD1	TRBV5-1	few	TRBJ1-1	CASSKLQGSNTEAFF	TGCGCCAGCAGCAAGTTACAGGGGTCGAACACTGAAGCTTTCTTT
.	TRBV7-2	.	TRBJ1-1	CASRKQGGKTEAFF	TGTGCCAGCAGAAAACAGGGAGGTAAGACTGAAGCTTTCTTT
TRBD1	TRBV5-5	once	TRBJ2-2	CASSFLTGGSTGELFF	TGTGCCAGCAGCTTTTTAACAGGGGGCTCCACCGGGGAGCTGTTTTTT
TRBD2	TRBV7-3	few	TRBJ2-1	CASSLGTSGGIDEQFF	TGTGCCAGCAGCTTAGGGACTAGCGGGGGTATCGATGAGCAGTTCTTC
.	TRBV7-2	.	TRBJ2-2	CASSQRSTTPTGELFF	TGTGCCAGCAGCCAGCGAAGTACTACACCGACCGGGGAGCTGTTTTTT
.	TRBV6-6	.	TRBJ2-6	CATRGGSGANVLTF	TGTGCCACAAGGGGCGGATCTGGGGCCAACGTCCTGACTTTC
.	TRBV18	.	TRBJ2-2	CASSPLPGNTGELFF	TGTGCCAGCTCACCACTACCGGGGAACACCGGGGAGCTGTTTTTT
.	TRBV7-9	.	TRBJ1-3	CASSSDSGSGNTIYF	TGTGCCAGCAGCTCAGACTCCGGCTCTGGAAACACCATATATTTT
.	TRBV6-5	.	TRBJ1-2	CATVDVGASAYGYTF	TGTGCCACTGTAGATGTAGGGGCCAGTGCGTATGGCTACACCTTC
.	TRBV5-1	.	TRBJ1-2	CASSLSGAYGYTF	TGCGCCAGCAGCTTGTCAGGGGCCTATGGCTACACCTTC
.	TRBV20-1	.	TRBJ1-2	CSASIQGPNYGYTF	TGCAGTGCTAGTATCCAGGGGCCTAACTATGGCTACACCTTC
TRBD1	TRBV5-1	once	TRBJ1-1	CASSLGGTANTEAFF	TGCGCCAGCAGCTTGGGGGGGACAGCGAACACTGAAGCTTTCTTT
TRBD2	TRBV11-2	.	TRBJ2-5	CASSLRLAGGPWQETQYF	TGTGCCAGCAGCTTAAGGCTAGCGGGGGGGCCGTGGCAAGAGACCCAGTACTTC
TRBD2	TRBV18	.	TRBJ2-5	CASSPRTSGGRGETQYF	TGTGCCAGCTCGCCGAGGACTAGCGGGGGAAGAGGGGAGACCCAGTACTTC
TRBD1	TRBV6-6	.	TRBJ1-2	CASRGQGLYYGYTF	TGTGCCAGCAGAGGACAGGGGCTCTACTATGGCTACACCTTC
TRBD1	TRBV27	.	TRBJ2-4	CASSLNFRQGPAKNIQYF	TGTGCCAGCAGTTTGAACTTTAGACAGGGTCCAGCCAAAAACATTCAGTACTTC
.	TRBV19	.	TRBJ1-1	CASSPGGFRVLSEAFF	TGTGCCAGTAGTCCTGGGGGGTTCAGGGTCTTGAGTGAAGCTTTCTTT
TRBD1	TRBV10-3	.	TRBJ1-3	CAISGGQGHTGNTIYF	TGTGCCATCAGTGGCGGACAGGGGCATACTGGAAACACCATATATTTT
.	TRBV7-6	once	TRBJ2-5	CASSLAHREISETQYF	TGTGCCAGCAGCTTAGCACACAGGGAGATAAGTGAGACCCAGTACTTC
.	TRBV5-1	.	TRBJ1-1	CASSLSGMDTEAFF	TGCGCCAGCAGCTTATCAGGGATGGACACTGAAGCTTTCTTT
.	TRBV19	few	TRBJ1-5	CASSMRGAQHF	TGTGCCAGTAGTATGCGAGGGGCCCAGCATTTT
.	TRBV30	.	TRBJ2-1	CAWTKGLGTNNEQFF	TGTGCCTGGACGAAGGGACTTGGAACGAACAATGAGCAGTTCTTC
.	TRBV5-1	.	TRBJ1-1	CASCRQQGGPKNTEAFF	TGCGCCAGCTGCCGGCAACAGGGAGGGCCTAAGAACACTGAAGCTTTCTTT
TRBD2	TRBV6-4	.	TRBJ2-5	CASSELAGTTQYF	TGTGCCAGCAGTGAGTTAGCGGGGACGACCCAGTACTTC
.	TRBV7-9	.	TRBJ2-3	CASSLGSSPPQYF	TGTGCCAGCAGCTTAGGGTCTAGCCCTCCGCAGTATTTT
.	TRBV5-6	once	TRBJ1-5	CASSLRGQPQHF	TGTGCCAGCAGCTTGAGGGGTCAGCCCCAGCATTTT
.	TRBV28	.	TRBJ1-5	CASREPPRAIYSNQPQHF	TGTGCCAGCAGGGAACCACCGAGAGCGATTTATAGCAATCAGCCCCAGCATTTT
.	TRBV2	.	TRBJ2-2	CASSEKRAGELFF	TGTGCCAGCAGTGAAAAACGGGCCGGGGAGCTGTTTTTT
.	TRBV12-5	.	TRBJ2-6	CASVKGSGANVLTF	TGTGCTAGTGTTAAGGGTTCTGGGGCCAACGTCCTGACTTTC
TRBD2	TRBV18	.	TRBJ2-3	CASSPSGGGTDTQYF	TGTGCCAGCTCACCTTCTGGCGGGGGGACAGATACGCAGTATTTT
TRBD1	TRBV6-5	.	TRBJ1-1	CATPRDRAPTEAFF	TGTGCCACCCCACGGGACAGGGCCCCTACCGAAGCTTTCTTT